One sample yielded the 6 T cell receptor beta chains listed below, sequenced in a study of T cell responses to AZD1222 COVID-19 vaccine. The protocol was immunoSEQ multiplex PCR, while the TCRdb copy is restricted to in-frame clones and leaves out a portion. The table records under 130,000 clones, around nine tenths of them present only once. Sequenced material: peripheral blood, taken on day 0 of AZD1222 vaccination. The receptors derive from an adult in good health.

The rearrangement links TRBV25-1 to TRBJ1-5; 8 nucleotides align to TRBD1. Germline CDR1 MGHDK, CDR2 SYGVNS. After removal of 3 bases from V and 2 bases from J, the junction contained 3 bases not matched to a gene. The length of the CDR3 is 15 residues. The CDR3 region has the DNA TGTGCCAGCAGTGATCAGACAGGGGGCAATCAGCCCCAGCATTTT. It yields the protein CASSDQTGGNQPQHF.

V is TRBV5-6 and J is TRBJ1-3; 7 bases line up with TRBD1. With V trimmed by 3 bases and J by 4 bases, 4 bases remained unmatched. CDR1 and CDR2 from the germline V gene are SGHDT and YYEEEE. This CDR3 is built from 14 residues. The CDR3, as DNA: TGTGCCAGCAGCTCAACAGGGGCGGGAAACACCATATATTTT. Translated: CASSSTGAGNTIYF.

This rearrangement joins TRBV5-1 to TRBJ2-7; TRBD1 might be the D (6 bases). The V gene's germline CDR1 is SGHRS and CDR2 YFSETQ. CDR3 length equals 13 residues. V was trimmed by 4 bases and J by 6 bases, leaving 14 bases between them. CDR3 protein: CASSATGNVEQYF. The CDR3, as DNA: TGCGCCAGCAGCGCTACAGGGAACGTCGAGCAGTACTTC. Looking up the rest from reference TRBV5-1 and TRBJ2-7 gives the full variable domain: KAGVTQTPRYLIKTRGQQVTLSCSPISGHRSVSWYQQTPGQGLQFLFEYFSETQRNKGNFPGRFSGRQFSNSRSEMNVSTLELGDSALYLCASSATGNVEQYFGPGTRLTVT.

The chain combines TRBV5-4 with TRBJ2-7; D assignment may be TRBD1 or TRBD2 (5 bases each). The CDR3 length is 14 residues. The V gene's germline CDR1 is SGHNT and CDR2 YYREEE (reference sequence). V was trimmed by 3 bases and J by 3 bases, leaving 13 bases between them. The CDR3 protein is CASSSGPLLYEQYF. The CDR3 nucleotides are TGTGCCAGCAGCTCGGGACCCCTCCTCTACGAGCAGTACTTC.

The rearrangement uses TRBV9 and TRBJ2-1; perhaps TRBD2 as D (6 bases). The germline V and J ends were trimmed by 3 bases and 2 bases, with 15 bases remaining between them. The CDR3 consists of 16 residues. The germline gives CDR1 SGDLS, CDR2 YYNGEE. The CDR3 DNA is TGTGCCAGCAGCGACGCCGGGACTTCCACCTACAATGAGCAGTTCTTC. Encoded protein: CASSDAGTSTYNEQFF.

The chain joins TRBV28 to TRBJ2-1, with D maybe TRBD1 (7 bases). V lost 7 bases to trimming and J lost 2 bases, with 15 bases between them. In germline, CDR1 is MDHEN, CDR2 SYDVKM. The CDR3 is 15 residues long. The CDR3 here is CASNSAGGTYNEQFF. The CDR3 coding sequence is TGTGCCAGCAACTCAGCAGGGGGGACCTACAATGAGCAGTTCTTC. The variable domain in full, with the rest retrieved from reference TRBV28 and TRBJ2-1, is DVKVTQSSRYLVKRTGEKVFLECVQDMDHENMFWYRQDPGLGLRLIYFSYDVKMKEKGDIPEGYSVSREKKERFSLILESASTNQTSMYLCASNSAGGTYNEQFFGPGTRLTVL.